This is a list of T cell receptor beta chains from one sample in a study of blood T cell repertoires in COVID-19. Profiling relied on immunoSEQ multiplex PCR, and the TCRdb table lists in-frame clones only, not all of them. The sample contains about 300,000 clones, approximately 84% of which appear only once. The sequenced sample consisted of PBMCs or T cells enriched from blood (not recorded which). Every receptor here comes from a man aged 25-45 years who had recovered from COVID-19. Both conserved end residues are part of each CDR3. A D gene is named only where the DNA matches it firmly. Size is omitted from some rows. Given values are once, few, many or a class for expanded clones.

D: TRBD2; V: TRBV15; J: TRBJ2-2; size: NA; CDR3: CATSSERDPRSDTGELFF; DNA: TGTGCCACCAGCAGCGAGCGGGACCCGCGATCAGACACCGGGGAGCTGTTTTTT
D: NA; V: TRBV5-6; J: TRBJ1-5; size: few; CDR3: CASSLLDGDNQPQHF; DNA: TGTGCCAGCAGCTTGTTGGACGGGGACAATCAGCCCCAGCATTTT
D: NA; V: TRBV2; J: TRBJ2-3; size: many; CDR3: CASSDGLRSTDTQYF; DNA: TGTGCCAGCAGTGATGGACTCCGTAGCACAGATACGCAGTATTTT
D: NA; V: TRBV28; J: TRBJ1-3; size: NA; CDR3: CASSSLRSSGNTIYF; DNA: TGTGCCAGCAGTTCACTTAGGAGCTCTGGAAACACCATATATTTT
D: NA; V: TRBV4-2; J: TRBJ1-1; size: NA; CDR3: CASSHDTRNTEAFF; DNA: TGTGCCAGCAGCCACGACACACGGAACACTGAAGCTTTCTTT
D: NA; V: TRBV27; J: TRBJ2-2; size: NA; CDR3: CASSLSRGFNTGELFF; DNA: TGTGCCAGCAGTTTATCGAGGGGGTTCAACACCGGGGAGCTGTTTTTT
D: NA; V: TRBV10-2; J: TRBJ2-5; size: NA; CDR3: CASSVLGGETQYF; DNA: TGCGCCAGCAGTGTACTCGGAGGAGAGACCCAGTACTTC
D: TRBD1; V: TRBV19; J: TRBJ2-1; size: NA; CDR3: CASSTRQGLVGEQFF; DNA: TGTGCCAGTAGTACCCGACAGGGTTTGGTAGGAGAGCAGTTCTTC
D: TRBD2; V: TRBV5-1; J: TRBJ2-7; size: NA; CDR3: CASSLTGTSGDYEQYF; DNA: TGCGCCAGCAGCTTGACCGGGACTAGCGGGGACTACGAGCAGTACTTC
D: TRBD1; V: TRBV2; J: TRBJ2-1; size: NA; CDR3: CAIGDRGSYNEQFF; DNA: TGTGCCATCGGTGACAGGGGGTCCTACAATGAGCAGTTCTTC
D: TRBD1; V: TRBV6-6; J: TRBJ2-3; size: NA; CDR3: CATTTGATDTQYF; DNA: TGTGCAACCACGACAGGGGCCACAGATACGCAGTATTTT
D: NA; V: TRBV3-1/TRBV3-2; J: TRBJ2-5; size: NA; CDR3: CASSQDRGYQETQYF; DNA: TGTGCCAGCAGCCAAGATAGGGGGTACCAAGAGACCCAGTACTTC
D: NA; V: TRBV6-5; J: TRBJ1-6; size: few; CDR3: CASSYSEGPLHF; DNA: TGTGCCAGCAGTTACTCGGAGGGACCCCTCCACTTT
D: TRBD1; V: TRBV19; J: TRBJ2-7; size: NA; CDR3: CASSRTGVGYEQYF; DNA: TGTGCCAGTAGTAGGACAGGGGTTGGTTACGAGCAGTACTTC
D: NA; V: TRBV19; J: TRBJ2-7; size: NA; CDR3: CASGASATHYEQYF; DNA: TGTGCCAGTGGGGCCAGCGCCACCCACTACGAGCAGTACTTC
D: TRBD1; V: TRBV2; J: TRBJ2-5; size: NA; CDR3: CASSVFSGGTETQYF; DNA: TGTGCCAGCAGTGTTTTTTCAGGGGGTACGGAGACCCAGTACTTC
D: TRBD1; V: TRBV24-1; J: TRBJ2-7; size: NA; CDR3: CATSPGSVTGQGVQQYF; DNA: TGTGCCACCAGCCCCGGATCTGTGACGGGACAGGGTGTCCAGCAGTACTTC
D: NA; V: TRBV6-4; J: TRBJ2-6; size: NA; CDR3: CASSAGSGANVLTF; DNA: TGTGCCAGCAGCGCAGGGTCTGGGGCCAACGTCCTGACTTTC
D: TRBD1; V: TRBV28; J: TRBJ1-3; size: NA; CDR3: CASSSGTGIGNTIYF; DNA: TGTGCCAGCAGTTCCGGGACAGGGATTGGAAACACCATATATTTT
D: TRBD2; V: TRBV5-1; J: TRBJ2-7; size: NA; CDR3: CASSSDTGTSNQEQYF; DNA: TGCGCCAGCAGCTCGGATACCGGGACTAGCAATCAAGAGCAGTACTTC
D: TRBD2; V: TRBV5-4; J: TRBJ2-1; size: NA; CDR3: CASSLVAGPYYNEQFF; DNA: TGTGCCAGCAGCCTCGTAGCGGGACCCTACTACAATGAGCAGTTCTTC
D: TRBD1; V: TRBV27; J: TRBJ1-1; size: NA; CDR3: CASSPDRGRFTEAFF; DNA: TGTGCCAGCAGTCCAGACAGGGGTCGGTTCACTGAAGCTTTCTTT
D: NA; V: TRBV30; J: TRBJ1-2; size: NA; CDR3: CAWSVREYYGYTF; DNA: TGTGCCTGGAGTGTAAGGGAGTACTATGGCTACACCTTC
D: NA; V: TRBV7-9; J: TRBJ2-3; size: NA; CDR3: CASSSRTDSTDTQYF; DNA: TGTGCCAGCAGCTCCAGGACAGATAGCACAGATACGCAGTATTTT
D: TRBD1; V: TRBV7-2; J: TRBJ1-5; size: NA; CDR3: CASSFGTGKGQPQHF; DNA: TGTGCCAGCAGCTTCGGGACAGGGAAGGGACAGCCCCAGCATTTT
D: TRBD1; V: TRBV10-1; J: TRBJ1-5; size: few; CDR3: CASSRGVDQPQHF; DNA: TGCGCCAGCAGCAGGGGGGTCGATCAGCCCCAGCATTTT
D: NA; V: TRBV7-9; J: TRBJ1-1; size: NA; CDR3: CASTGTVNTEAFF; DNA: TGTGCCAGCACAGGAACAGTGAACACTGAAGCTTTCTTT
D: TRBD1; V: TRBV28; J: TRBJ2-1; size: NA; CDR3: CASSLFQGAYNEQFF; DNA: TGTGCCAGCAGTTTATTTCAGGGGGCGTACAATGAGCAGTTCTTC
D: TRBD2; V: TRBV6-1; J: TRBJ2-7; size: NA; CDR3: CASSEGLAGGEQYF; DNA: TGTGCCAGCAGTGAAGGACTAGCGGGGGGCGAGCAGTACTTC
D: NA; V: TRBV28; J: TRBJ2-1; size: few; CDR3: CASSLGGPLYEQFF; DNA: TGTGCCAGCAGTCTGGGGGGGCCTCTATATGAGCAGTTCTTC
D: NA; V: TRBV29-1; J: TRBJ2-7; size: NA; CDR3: CSVHGGRYEQYF; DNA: TGCAGCGTTCACGGGGGAAGGTACGAGCAGTACTTC
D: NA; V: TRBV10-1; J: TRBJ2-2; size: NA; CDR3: CASFKRGGYGELFF; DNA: TGCGCCAGCTTCAAGAGGGGAGGTTACGGGGAGCTGTTTTTT
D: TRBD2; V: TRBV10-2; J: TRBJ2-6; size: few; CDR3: CASTLLAGGSSGANVLTF; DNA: TGCGCCAGCACCCTTCTAGCGGGAGGCTCCTCTGGGGCCAACGTCCTGACTTTC
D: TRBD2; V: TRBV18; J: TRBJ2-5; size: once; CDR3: CASSPPVGSGRSETQYF; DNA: TGTGCCAGCTCACCACCGGTTGGCAGCGGGAGGTCAGAGACCCAGTACTTC
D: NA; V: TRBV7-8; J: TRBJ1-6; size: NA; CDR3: CASSLVPLGGSYNSPLHF; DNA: TGTGCCAGCAGCTTAGTTCCTTTAGGGGGCTCCTATAATTCACCCCTCCACTTT
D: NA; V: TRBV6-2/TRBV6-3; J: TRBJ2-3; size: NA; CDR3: CASSYRQLPTDTQYF; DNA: TGTGCCAGCAGTTACCGGCAACTACCCACAGATACGCAGTATTTT
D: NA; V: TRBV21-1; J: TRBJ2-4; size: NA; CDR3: CASSSGVWAKNIQYF; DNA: TGTGCCAGCAGCAGTGGAGTTTGGGCCAAAAACATTCAGTACTTC
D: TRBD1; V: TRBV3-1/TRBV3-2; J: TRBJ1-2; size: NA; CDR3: CASSRPGTGNYGYTF; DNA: TGTGCCAGCAGCCGCCCCGGGACAGGGAACTATGGCTACACCTTC
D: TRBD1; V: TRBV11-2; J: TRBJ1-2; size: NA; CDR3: CASSLAPGDSVVTF; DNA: TGTGCCAGCAGCTTGGCTCCGGGGGACAGTGTCGTCACCTTC
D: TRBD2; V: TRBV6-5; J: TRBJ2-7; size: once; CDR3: CASSYQERGGLHEQYF; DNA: TGTGCCAGCAGTTACCAGGAGCGGGGGGGCCTCCACGAGCAGTACTTC
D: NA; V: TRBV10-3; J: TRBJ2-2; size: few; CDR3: CATAPEGGELFF; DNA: TGTGCCACCGCGCCGGAGGGCGGGGAGCTGTTTTTT
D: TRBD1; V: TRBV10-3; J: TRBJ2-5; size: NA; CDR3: CAISETRDSQETQYF; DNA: TGTGCCATCAGTGAGACCCGGGACAGTCAAGAGACCCAGTACTTC
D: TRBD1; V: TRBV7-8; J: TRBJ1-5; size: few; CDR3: CATLGGPSQTQHF; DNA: TGTGCCACCTTAGGGGGCCCAAGCCAGACCCAGCATTTT
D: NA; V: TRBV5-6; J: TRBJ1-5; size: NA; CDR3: CASSLVGEGNQPQHF; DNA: TGTGCCAGCAGCTTGGTAGGGGAGGGCAATCAGCCCCAGCATTTT
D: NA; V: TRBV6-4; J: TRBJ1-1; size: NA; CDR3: CASRLSGLGTEAFF; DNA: TGTGCCAGCAGACTGTCAGGGTTGGGAACTGAAGCTTTCTTT
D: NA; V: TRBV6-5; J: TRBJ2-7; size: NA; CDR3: CASSLDTYEQYF; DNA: TGTGCCAGCAGCCTGGACACCTACGAGCAGTACTTC
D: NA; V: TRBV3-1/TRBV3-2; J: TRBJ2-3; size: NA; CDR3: CASSQAGLADTQYF; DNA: TGTGCCAGCAGCCAAGCAGGGTTGGCAGATACGCAGTATTTT
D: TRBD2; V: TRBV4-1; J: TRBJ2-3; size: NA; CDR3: CASSPGLAGGPDTQYF; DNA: TGCGCCAGCAGCCCCGGACTAGCGGGAGGGCCAGATACGCAGTATTTT
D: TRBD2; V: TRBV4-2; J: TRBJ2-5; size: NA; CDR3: CASSQPTSGASQETQYF; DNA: TGTGCCAGCAGCCAACCCACTAGCGGGGCCTCTCAAGAGACCCAGTACTTC